This TCR beta chain stems from a study of blood T cell repertoires in COVID-19. Sequencing was performed with immunoSEQ multiplex PCR; in TCRdb, only in-frame clones are kept and a portion is missing. The sample has hundreds of thousands of clones, 75% to 90% seen once. The count of this clone is one. Other DNA sequences in this sample translate to the same CDR3. CDR1 is SGDLS and CDR2 is YYNGEE in the germline V gene. Trimming pared 0 bases from V and 10 bases from J, leaving 8 bases between. CDR3 length: 12 amino acids. The sample consisted of PBMCs or T cells enriched from blood (not recorded which). V usage is TRBV9 and J usage is TRBJ2-1; D unresolved. The source is a man between 18 and 35 years old who had recovered from COVID-19. The CDR3 spells CASSVVRGEQFF. Here the CDR3 DNA reads TGTGCCAGCAGCGTAGTGCGAGGAGAGCAGTTCTTC.